This is a list of T cell receptor beta chains from one sample in a study of blood T cell repertoires in COVID-19. Generated by immunoSEQ multiplex PCR, the TCRdb table keeps only in-frame clones and is missing some. Altogether approximately 200,000 clones are present, roughly 90% being singletons, with the ten largest covering about 1.9%. Sequenced sample: peripheral blood. Receptor source: a man aged 35-49 years with active or convalescent COVID-19. CDR3s include the opening cysteine and the closing phenylalanine or tryptophan. D genes are given only for firm matches. For some rows the clone size is stated as once, few or many, or as a class when expanded; others skip it.

v_gene	d_gene	j_gene	abundance	CDR3aa	CDR3nt
TRBV7-6	TRBD1	TRBJ1-1	-	CASSLSYQQGWNTEAFF	TGTGCCAGCAGCTTGAGCTACCAACAGGGGTGGAACACTGAAGCTTTCTTT
TRBV6-1	TRBD1	TRBJ2-7	-	CASKGDRGFYEQYF	TGTGCCAGCAAGGGAGACAGGGGATTTTACGAGCAGTACTTC
TRBV28	-	TRBJ1-3	-	CASSFRGSTIYF	TGTGCCAGCAGTTTTAGGGGGTCCACCATATATTTT
TRBV2	-	TRBJ2-2	once	CASSDPRETTNTGELFF	TGTGCCAGCAGTGACCCCAGGGAAACTACGAACACCGGGGAGCTGTTTTTT
TRBV27	-	TRBJ2-7	-	CASSPYPSRGVDEQYF	TGTGCCAGCAGTCCCTACCCCTCCAGGGGGGTCGACGAGCAGTACTTC
TRBV30	TRBD2	TRBJ2-5	-	CAWSEGLAGGPGETQYF	TGTGCCTGGAGTGAGGGACTAGCGGGAGGCCCGGGGGAGACCCAGTACTTC
TRBV30	-	TRBJ1-1	-	CAWSVLGGLNTEAFF	TGTGCCTGGAGTGTACTCGGGGGGCTGAACACTGAAGCTTTCTTT
TRBV7-8	TRBD2	TRBJ2-5	-	CASSRRTSGDLGQETQYF	TGTGCCAGCAGCCGTAGGACTAGCGGGGACCTGGGGCAAGAGACCCAGTACTTC
TRBV28	TRBD1	TRBJ2-5	-	CASSLILTGGVETQYF	TGTGCCAGCAGTTTAATCCTCACAGGGGGCGTGGAGACCCAGTACTTC
TRBV5-8	TRBD1	TRBJ1-1	-	CASSLLTGLAEAFF	TGTGCCAGCAGCTTACTGACAGGGCTCGCTGAAGCTTTCTTT
TRBV19	TRBD1	TRBJ1-5	-	CASGQGASNQPQHF	TGTGCCAGTGGACAGGGGGCTAGCAATCAGCCCCAGCATTTT
TRBV6-2/TRBV6-3	TRBD1	TRBJ2-4	once	CASSYWGQGVAKNIQYF	TGTGCCAGCAGTTACTGGGGACAGGGGGTAGCCAAAAACATTCAGTACTTC
TRBV5-1	TRBD1	TRBJ2-7	-	CASSWGQGGYEQYF	TGCGCCAGCAGCTGGGGACAGGGGGGGTACGAGCAGTACTTC
TRBV27	-	TRBJ1-5	-	CATSDSVNQPQHF	TGTGCCACCTCGGACAGCGTTAATCAGCCCCAGCATTTT
TRBV11-3	-	TRBJ1-5	-	CASRIGIGGDNQPQHF	TGTGCCAGCAGAATTGGGATCGGGGGGGACAATCAGCCCCAGCATTTT
TRBV2	-	TRBJ1-1	-	CASQTEINTEAFF	TGTGCCAGCCAGACAGAAATCAACACTGAAGCTTTCTTT
TRBV28	-	TRBJ2-5	-	CASSPPQGWETQYF	TGTGCCAGCAGTCCCCCCCAGGGTTGGGAGACCCAGTACTTC
TRBV5-1	TRBD1	TRBJ2-2	-	CASSLVGQYTGELFF	TGCGCCAGCAGCTTGGTGGGACAGTACACCGGGGAGCTGTTTTTT
TRBV2	TRBD1	TRBJ1-2	-	CASSFQGQNYGYTF	TGTGCCAGCAGCTTCCAGGGACAGAACTATGGCTACACCTTC
TRBV5-4	TRBD1	TRBJ2-7	-	CASSILTGARDYEQYF	TGTGCCAGCAGCATCCTAACAGGGGCGAGAGACTACGAGCAGTACTTC
TRBV29-1	TRBD1	TRBJ2-3	-	CSGGGQPTDTQYF	TGCAGCGGTGGGGGACAGCCCACAGATACGCAGTATTTT
TRBV9	-	TRBJ1-3	-	CASSVMASSGNTIYF	TGTGCCAGCAGCGTTATGGCCAGCTCTGGAAACACCATATATTTT
TRBV7-3	-	TRBJ1-5	-	CASSYQNNQPQHF	TGTGCCAGCAGCTATCAGAACAATCAGCCCCAGCATTTT
TRBV9	TRBD1	TRBJ1-2	-	CASSVTGGNYGYTF	TGTGCCAGCAGCGTCACAGGGGGCAACTATGGCTACACCTTC
TRBV10-3	TRBD2	TRBJ2-1	-	CAISEDASGRTGEQFF	TGTGCCATCAGTGAGGATGCTAGCGGGAGGACAGGTGAGCAGTTCTTC
TRBV28	TRBD2	TRBJ2-7	-	CASSLTAGGPGEQYF	TGTGCCAGCAGTTTAACGGCGGGGGGGCCCGGGGAGCAGTACTTC
TRBV30	-	TRBJ1-5	-	CAWSTGSGQPQHF	TGTGCCTGGAGTACAGGGAGTGGGCAGCCCCAGCATTTT
TRBV5-1	-	TRBJ2-2	once	CASSLQPLRLTGTGELFF	TGCGCCAGCAGCTTGCAACCCCTGAGGTTGACGGGAACCGGGGAGCTGTTTTTT
TRBV2	-	TRBJ2-7	-	CASSVGVIYANYEQYF	TGTGCCAGCAGTGTCGGGGTCATATATGCCAACTACGAGCAGTACTTC
TRBV11-2	-	TRBJ2-4	-	CASSLGGNIQYF	TGTGCCAGCAGCTTGGGGGGAAACATTCAGTACTTC
TRBV27	-	TRBJ1-1	-	CASSSYLNTEAFF	TGTGCCAGCAGCTCCTATTTAAACACTGAAGCTTTCTTT
TRBV5-6	-	TRBJ1-4	-	CASSLGRTQSATNEKLFF	TGTGCCAGCAGCTTGGGCCGGACTCAGAGTGCAACTAATGAAAAACTGTTTTTT
TRBV10-2	-	TRBJ2-7	once	CASSAGDEQYF	TGCGCCAGCAGTGCCGGGGACGAGCAGTACTTC
TRBV12-5	-	TRBJ1-2	-	CASGLLVLDRKGYGYTF	TGTGCTAGTGGTCTACTGGTCTTGGACAGAAAGGGATATGGCTACACCTTC
TRBV27	TRBD1	TRBJ1-2	few	CASSFGGEDRGYTF	TGTGCCAGCAGTTTCGGGGGGGAGGACAGGGGCTACACCTTC
TRBV7-3	-	TRBJ1-5	-	CASSLRGGQPQHF	TGTGCCAGCAGCTTAAGGGGGGGGCAGCCCCAGCATTTT
TRBV24-1	TRBD1	TRBJ2-2	-	CATSDSYRGVGTGELFF	TGTGCCACCAGTGATTCTTACAGGGGAGTGGGCACCGGGGAGCTGTTTTTT
TRBV2	-	TRBJ2-1	once	CASPQMAGVDNEQFF	TGTGCCAGCCCCCAAATGGCAGGGGTGGACAATGAGCAGTTCTTC
TRBV5-1	TRBD1	TRBJ1-6	-	CASSTGDSPLHF	TGCGCCAGCAGCACAGGGGATTCACCCCTCCACTTT
TRBV6-5	-	TRBJ2-7	-	CASRRTISSYEQYF	TGTGCCAGCAGGCGGACTATCAGCTCCTACGAGCAGTACTTC
TRBV28	TRBD1	TRBJ1-5	-	CASSFSGGSGQPQHF	TGTGCCAGCAGTTTTTCAGGGGGATCGGGACAGCCCCAGCATTTT
TRBV30	TRBD1	TRBJ1-1	-	CAWNRGSTEAFF	TGTGCCTGGAACAGGGGGTCCACTGAAGCTTTCTTT
TRBV11-1	TRBD1	TRBJ1-5	-	CASSGQGSNQPQHF	TGTGCCAGCAGCGGACAGGGGAGCAATCAGCCCCAGCATTTT
TRBV3-1/TRBV3-2	TRBD1	TRBJ1-2	-	CASSLRQGAPNGYTF	TGTGCCAGCAGCCTGCGACAGGGGGCGCCGAATGGCTACACCTTC
TRBV5-1	-	TRBJ1-4	-	CASSTRSGAGEKLFF	TGCGCCAGCAGCACAAGATCAGGGGCGGGTGAAAAACTGTTTTTT
TRBV10-1	-	TRBJ2-7	once	CASSESSAYEQYF	TGCGCCAGCAGTGAGTCATCGGCCTACGAGCAGTACTTC
TRBV18	-	TRBJ2-1	-	CASSPLNSEGEQFF	TGTGCCAGCTCACCACTAAATAGTGAGGGAGAGCAGTTCTTC
TRBV28	-	TRBJ1-1	-	CATKTGSTEAFF	TGTGCCACAAAAACGGGGAGTACTGAAGCTTTCTTT
TRBV9	TRBD1	TRBJ2-1	-	CASSVGGQGLYNEQFF	TGTGCCAGCAGCGTAGGGGGACAGGGATTATACAATGAGCAGTTCTTC
TRBV12-3/TRBV12-4	-	TRBJ2-7	-	CASSRDSSYEQYF	TGTGCCAGCAGCCGAGACAGCTCCTACGAGCAGTACTTC
TRBV30	-	TRBJ1-2	-	CAWSDGGNYGYTF	TGTGCCTGGAGTGACGGGGGTAACTATGGCTACACCTTC
TRBV19	-	TRBJ2-3	-	CASTQDFRADTQYF	TGTGCCAGTACCCAGGACTTCCGGGCAGATACGCAGTATTTT
TRBV29-1	-	TRBJ1-1	-	CSVDPIITEAFF	TGCAGCGTTGACCCTATAATCACTGAAGCTTTCTTT